A single sample gave rise to the 13 T cell receptor beta chains below, sequenced in a study of T-cell reconstitution after alpha-beta-depleted transplantation in children. Molecular barcoding with unique molecular identifiers was used for the TCRbeta library. Each CDR3 protein is one row after TCRdb ran MiXCR on the PCR reads. This table holds around 700,000 distinct CDR3 sequences, around 13% found once. The material sequenced was PBMCs, taken before TCRalphabeta/CD19-depleted stem cell transplant. All receptors derive from a girl aged 2 to 10 with congenital amegakaryocytic thrombocytopenia, due to receive a stem cell transplant.

In this sample, this clonotype turned up many times. This chain links TRBV9 with TRBJ2-1; D possibly corresponds to TRBD1 (5 bases). The CDR3 loop spans 13 amino acids. The germline V gene has CDR1 SGDLS and CDR2 YYNGEE. V was shortened by 2 bases and J by 9 bases, with 12 bases between the two germline ends. The CDR3 is CASSVAGQAEQFF. The CDR3 DNA sequence: TGTGCCAGCAGCGTCGCAGGGCAGGCTGAGCAGTTCTTC.

This clonotype appeared many times. The chain employs TRBV10-3 and TRBJ2-5; D tentatively reads TRBD1 or TRBD2 (7 bases each). CDR1 is ENHRY and CDR2 is SYGVKD in the germline V gene. V lost 6 bases and J 14 bases, leaving 19 bases between the germline ends. The CDR3 is made up of 12 amino acids. The CDR3 is CAISQGGEDSYF. Here the CDR3 DNA reads TGTGCCATCAGCCAGGGGGGGGAGGACAGTTACTTC.

This chain connects TRBV20-1 to TRBJ1-1; no clear D. The CDR3 loop spans 16 amino acids. V lost 3 bases and J 1 base, leaving 18 bases between the germline ends. CDR1 is DFQATT and CDR2 is SNEGSKA in the germline V gene (reference sequence). The CDR3 here is CSASWGIGQSNTEAFF. The CDR3 bases are TGCAGTGCTAGTTGGGGTATCGGGCAGTCGAACACTGAAGCTTTCTTT.

Notes on this clonotype: A read error may be the cause here, since a much bigger clone is one base away. The chain has TRBV7-3 and TRBJ2-3; TRBD2 matches at 13 bases. Looked up from germline, CDR1 is SGHTA and CDR2 is FQGTGA. The CDR3 has 15 residues. J lost 6 bases, V lost 7 bases, and 7 bases had no gene match. CDR3 bases: TGTGCCAGCATCATGGGACTAGCGGGAAAGGATACGCAGTATTTT. Its translation is CASIMGLAGKDTQYF.

In this sample, this clonotype turned up many times. The CDR3 region is CASSYSWTSGDTYEQYF. For the CDR3, the DNA is TGTGCCAGCAGTTACTCCTGGACTAGCGGGGATACCTACGAGCAGTACTTC. The rearrangement uses TRBV6-5 and TRBJ2-7; TRBD2 aligns across 12 bases. The junction had 5 bases not matched to a gene; V was cut back by 0 bases and J by 2 bases. The CDR3 consists of 17 residues. Looked up from germline, CDR1 is MNHEY and CDR2 is SVGAGI.

This clonotype was counted a few times. The chain uses TRBV15 and TRBJ2-5; D unclear. There are 13 residues in the CDR3. Trimming took off 0 bases at V and 1 base at J, with 3 bases between the two ends. Per the germline V gene, CDR1 is LNHNV and CDR2 is YYDKDF (reference sequence). DNA of the CDR3: TGTGCCACCAGCAGAGATAGCCAAGAGACCCAGTACTTC. Protein sequence: CATSRDSQETQYF.

This clonotype was seen repeatedly, ten times or more. The gene calls are TRBV5-6 and TRBJ2-3, with 9 nucleotides matching TRBD2. This CDR3 spans 15 amino acids. With V trimmed by 4 bases and J by 3 bases, 6 bases remained unmatched. The germline V gene encodes CDR1 SGHDT and CDR2 YYEEEE. CDR3 region: CASSLMTSGTDTQYF. The CDR3 DNA reads as TGTGCCAGCAGCCTCATGACTAGCGGAACAGATACGCAGTATTTT.

This clonotype was detected many times. The chain joins TRBV27 to TRBJ2-3, with no clear D. CDR1 MNHEY and CDR2 SMNVEV come from the germline V gene (reference sequence). V was cut by 3 bases and J by 2 bases, with 6 bases left in between. This CDR3 contains 13 residues. Here the CDR3 DNA reads TGTGCCAGCAGTTTGATTCTCACAGATACGCAGTATTTT. This encodes CASSLILTDTQYF.

This clonotype appeared many times. This chain links TRBV7-8 with TRBJ2-1; D might be TRBD1 (6 bases). This CDR3 comprises 12 residues. Germline CDR1 and CDR2: SGHVS and FQNEAQ. Trimming took off 3 bases at V and 9 bases at J, with 9 bases between the two ends. This chain's CDR3 is CASSFQGREQFF. The CDR3 DNA sequence: TGTGCCAGCAGCTTCCAGGGGCGTGAGCAGTTCTTC.

This clonotype was seen many times. The genes are TRBV29-1 and TRBJ2-2, with TRBD2 identical over 10 bases. This CDR3 contains 14 residues. The junction had 5 bases not matched to a gene; V was cut back by 6 bases and J by 4 bases. Germline loops: CDR1 SQVTM, CDR2 ANQGSEA. CDR3 residues: CSVIAGGGTGELFF. The CDR3 nucleotides read TGCAGCGTCATAGCGGGAGGAGGCACCGGGGAGCTGTTTTTT.

The V gene is TRBV11-2, the J gene TRBJ1-1; 8 bases line up with TRBD1. CDR3 size: 14 residues. From germline, CDR1 is SGHAT and CDR2 FQNNGV. The V gene end was trimmed by 0 bases and the J gene end by 10 bases; junction bases not matched to a gene: 7. The CDR3 loop is CASSLDAPTGAAFF. In DNA form, the CDR3 reads TGTGCCAGCAGCTTAGATGCCCCGACAGGGGCAGCTTTCTTT.

This clonotype turned up a few times. The chain carries TRBV20-1 and TRBJ1-5, with a weak D call TRBD1 (6 bases). Germline-derived CDR1 and CDR2 are DFQATT and SNEGSKA (reference sequence). Trimming pared 4 bases from V and 0 bases from J, leaving 7 bases between. The CDR3 extends over 13 amino acids. The CDR3 region is CSATGDSNQPQHF. The CDR3 coding sequence is TGCAGTGCTACAGGGGATAGCAATCAGCCCCAGCATTTT.

The sample holds many counts of this clonotype. The chain joins TRBV7-6 to TRBJ2-1; D remains unclear. The V and J ends lost 0 bases and 8 bases respectively, with 5 bases between them. CDR1 is SGHVS, CDR2 FNYEAQ, per germline. The CDR3 sequence is 12 residues long. The CDR3 DNA is TGTGCCAGCAGCTTAGCCCCAGATGAGCAGTTCTTC. This sequence encodes CASSLAPDEQFF.